A single sample is the source of the 5 T cell receptor beta chains below, sequenced in a study of CD8 T cells in Susac syndrome. A quantity of 0.5 to 1 ug RNA underwent reverse transcription using random hexamers. A single record per CDR3 protein comes from TCRdb applying MiXCR to the immunoSEQ multiplex PCR reads. The sample lists 100,000 to 150,000 distinct CDR3 sequences, over 85% seen once, with under 0.095% in the top ten. The sample taken for sequencing was CD4+ T cells from PBMCs. These receptors all stem from a human donor in good health.

V gene TRBV6-4 combines with J gene TRBJ2-2; D uncertain. The CDR3 consists of 13 residues. Germline-derived CDR1 and CDR2 are MRHNA and SNTAGT. Deletions cut 4 bases from V and 3 bases from J, with 6 bases between. The CDR3 loop reads CASSGTDTGELFF. CDR3 nucleotides: TGTGCCAGCAGTGGAACGGACACCGGGGAGCTGTTTTTT.

This clonotype has a single count. The chain carries TRBV28 and TRBJ1-5, with no clear D. This CDR3 spans 15 amino acids. The V gene lost 6 bases and the J gene lost 7 bases, with 19 bases spanning the gap. CDR1 and CDR2 (germline): MDHEN, SYDVKM. The CDR3 is CASRSPGPMGQPQHF. The CDR3, as DNA: TGTGCCAGCAGATCCCCGGGCCCCATGGGGCAGCCCCAGCATTTT.

This rearrangement joins TRBV20-1 to TRBJ1-3; 7 bases match TRBD1. This CDR3 region has 13 residues. V trimming: 5 bases; J trimming: 4 bases; junction bases outside the gene matches: 5. The germline gives CDR1 DFQATT, CDR2 SNEGSKA (reference sequence). The CDR3, as DNA: TGCAGTGCTTTTGACAGGGTGGGAAACACCATATATTTT. This gives the protein CSAFDRVGNTIYF.

This chain connects TRBV7-6 to TRBJ2-7; possible D gene TRBD2, 5 bases. V gave up 5 bases and J gave up 1 base, with 15 bases separating them. The CDR3 totals 15 residues. Germline V CDR1 and CDR2: SGHVS, FNYEAQ. The CDR3 here is CASSTTAGESYEQYF. CDR3 coding DNA: TGTGCCAGCAGCACTACGGCCGGGGAATCCTACGAGCAGTACTTC.

The chain couples TRBV29-1 to TRBJ1-1, with 7 bases fitting TRBD1. The V and J ends lost 0 bases and 11 bases, in that order; junction bases with no gene match: 6. Per germline, CDR1 SQVTM and CDR2 ANQGSEA. This CDR3 has 12 residues. In DNA, the CDR3 is TGCAGCGTTGAAGATCTGCGCAGGGGGGCTTTCTTT. Amino acid sequence: CSVEDLRRGAFF.